A single sample is the source of the 30 T cell receptor beta chains below, sequenced in a study of patients and donors after allogeneic stem cell transplantation. MiXCR, run by TCRdb on the RT-PCR reads, gives a single entry per CDR3 protein. The sample lists about 70,000 distinct CDR3 sequences; approximately 26% were seen once. The sample was blood, either unsorted or a sorted T cell fraction (not recorded which). The receptors come from a human donor who was either an allogeneic HSCT recipient or a stem cell or donor lymphocyte infusion donor (not recorded which). It is not recorded whose cells these are; they may come from a transplant donor.

In this sample, this clonotype turned up a few times. The rearrangement uses TRBV7-2 and TRBJ1-3; perhaps TRBD1 as D (5 bases). This CDR3 has 15 residues. V was pared by 1 base and J by 4 bases, with 11 bases between. CDR1 and CDR2 (germline): SGHTA, FQGNSA. The DNA for the CDR3 is TGTGCCAGCAGCTTAGAAAGGGGCTGGGGAAACACCATATATTTT. Protein: CASSLERGWGNTIYF.

The chain has TRBV2 and TRBJ2-5; TRBD1 might be the D (6 bases). The germline V and J ends were trimmed by 6 bases and 3 bases, with 11 bases remaining between them. The CDR3 sequence is 13 residues long. Germline CDR1 is SNHLY and CDR2 is FYNNEI. The CDR3 DNA follows: TGTGCCAGCAGCCGGGACACTAAAGAGACCCAGTACTTC. Protein product: CASSRDTKETQYF.

This clonotype turned up a few times. The chain carries TRBV6-1 and TRBJ1-2; D is unclear. From germline, CDR1 is MNHNS and CDR2 SASEGT. The CDR3 has 13 residues. V dropped 3 bases and J dropped 4 bases, with 9 bases sitting between them. CDR3 loop: CASSEGGSYGYTF. The CDR3 nucleotides are TGTGCCAGCAGTGAGGGTGGGAGCTATGGCTACACCTTC.

The rearrangement links TRBV6-6 to TRBJ2-1; D uncertain. The CDR3 contains 16 residues. Between the trimmed V and J ends, which lost 2 bases and 4 bases, there was a span of 15 bases. Germline V CDR1 and CDR2: MNHNY, SVGAGI (reference sequence). CDR3 in DNA: TGTGCCAGCAGTTACCCGGGCCGCCAAGCTTACAATGAGCAGTTCTTC. Amino acid sequence: CASSYPGRQAYNEQFF.

This chain connects TRBV5-1 to TRBJ1-2; D uncertain. Germline values: CDR1 SGHRS, CDR2 YFSETQ. V lost 0 bases, J lost 5 bases, and 8 bases lay in between. The CDR3 runs to 13 residues. The DNA for the CDR3 is TGCGCCAGCAGCTTGGTGGACTCTTATGGCTACACCTTC. It encodes CASSLVDSYGYTF.

The rearrangement joins TRBV2 to TRBJ1-5; D is unresolved. V lost 5 bases and J 1 base, leaving 6 bases between the germline ends. Germline values: CDR1 SNHLY, CDR2 FYNNEI. This CDR3 is built from 13 residues. CDR3 residues: CASSPISNQPQHF. DNA for the CDR3: TGTGCCAGCAGTCCAATAAGCAATCAGCCCCAGCATTTT.

This clonotype was counted only a few times. The V gene is TRBV15, the J gene TRBJ1-6; 9 nucleotides match TRBD1. Trimming took 1 base from V and 7 from J; bases not matched to a gene: 2. The CDR3 runs 15 residues. Germline assignment: CDR1 LNHNV and CDR2 YYDKDF (reference sequence). The CDR3 coding sequence is TGTGCCACCAGCAGAGTGGGGACAGGGAATTCACCCCTCCACTTT. Its translation is CATSRVGTGNSPLHF.

This clonotype has just a few counts. This chain connects TRBV25-1 to TRBJ2-5; TRBD2 might be the D (6 bases). The CDR3 has 15 residues. The V end was cut by 1 base, the J end by 4 bases, with 13 bases between. Germline V gene data show CDR1 as MGHDK and CDR2 as SYGVNS. CDR3 residues: CASSEFSGRLETQYF. In DNA, the CDR3 is TGTGCCAGCAGTGAATTTTCAGGGAGGTTAGAGACCCAGTACTTC.

This rearrangement joins TRBV9 to TRBJ2-1, with 12 positions matching TRBD2. The CDR3 spans 18 residues. J gave up 5 bases and V 0 bases, and 9 bases lay outside the gene matches. Germline CDR1 is SGDLS and CDR2 is YYNGEE. Here the CDR3 DNA reads TGTGCCAGCAGCGTAGGATTCACTAGCGGGAGGTTTCACAATGAGCAGTTCTTC. Amino acid sequence: CASSVGFTSGRFHNEQFF.

This clonotype was seen repeatedly, ten times or more. The rearrangement joins TRBV4-1 to TRBJ1-2; TRBD1 aligns across 10 bases. With V trimmed by 1 base and J by 6 bases, 11 bases remained unmatched. Per germline, CDR1 MGHRA and CDR2 YSYEKL. The CDR3 has 17 residues. The CDR3 is CASSQASPGQGYHGYTF. DNA for the CDR3: TGCGCCAGCAGCCAAGCGTCACCGGGACAGGGGTATCATGGCTACACCTTC.

The chain is built from TRBV28 and TRBJ2-2; no clear D. This CDR3 spans 13 amino acids. V was pared by 1 base and J by 2 bases, with 2 bases between. Germline-derived CDR1 and CDR2 are MDHEN and SYDVKM. The CDR3 loop reads CASSLYNTGELFF. The DNA of the CDR3 is TGTGCCAGCAGTTTATATAACACCGGGGAGCTGTTTTTT.

J is TRBJ2-7 and V is TRBV7-7; D is ambiguous. The CDR3 runs 15 residues. The V end lost 1 base, the J end lost 0 bases, and 10 bases lay between the germline ends. Germline assignment: CDR1 SSHAT and CDR2 FNYEAQ (reference sequence). The CDR3 sequence is CASSLGSSGSYEQYF. CDR3 nucleotides: TGTGCCAGCAGCTTAGGATCCAGTGGCTCCTACGAGCAGTACTTC. Looking up the rest from reference TRBV7-7 and TRBJ2-7 gives the full variable domain: GAGVSQSPRYKVTKRGQDVTLRCDPISSHATLYWYQQALGQGPEFLTYFNYEAQPDKSGLPSDRFSAERPEGSISTLTIQRTEQRDSAMYRCASSLGSSGSYEQYFGPGTRLTVT.

This clonotype was seen only a few times. V is TRBV6-6 and J is TRBJ1-1; TRBD1 might be the D (6 bases). Germline V CDR1 and CDR2: MNHNY, SVGAGI (reference sequence). The CDR3 loop spans 14 amino acids. Deletions cut 7 bases from V and 5 bases from J, with 17 bases between. CDR3 in amino acids: CASTHRVGDTEAFF. The CDR3 DNA sequence: TGTGCCAGCACCCACAGGGTGGGGGATACTGAAGCTTTCTTT.

The rearrangement joins TRBV4-2 to TRBJ2-1, with unresolved D. There are 14 residues in the CDR3. Trimming took 3 bases from V and 9 from J, leaving 15 bases between them. CDR1 and CDR2 from the germline V gene are LGHNA and YNFKEQ. The CDR3 nucleotides are TGTGCCAGCAGCCAGGCCTTTAAGGGTTTTGAGCAGTTCTTC. It is translated as CASSQAFKGFEQFF.

The chain joins TRBV7-2 to TRBJ2-1; no clear D. The CDR3 covers 13 residues. CDR1 and CDR2 from the germline V gene are SGHTA and FQGNSA. V was cut by 2 bases and J by 8 bases, with 10 bases left in between. The CDR3 here is CASSLTGDHEQFF. CDR3 nucleotide sequence: TGTGCCAGCAGCTTAACTGGAGACCATGAGCAGTTCTTC.

The chain uses TRBV3-1 and TRBJ1-4; maybe TRBD1 (6 bases). V gave up 3 bases and J gave up 7 bases, with 12 bases separating them. There are 14 residues in the CDR3. Germline assignment: CDR1 LGHDT and CDR2 YNNKEL (reference sequence). The CDR3 DNA reads as TGTGCCAGCAGCCATACTGGAGGGGGTGAAAAACTGTTTTTT. Its protein is CASSHTGGGEKLFF.

This clonotype was picked up a small number of times. The gene calls are TRBV27 and TRBJ1-5; D is perhaps TRBD1 (6 bases). This CDR3 has 12 residues. CDR1 is MNHEY and CDR2 is SMNVEV in the germline V gene (reference sequence). V was trimmed by 5 bases and J by 11 bases, leaving 13 bases between them. CDR3 DNA: TGTGCCAGCAGTCTAAGGGGGGAAGCCCAGCATTTT. This translates into CASSLRGEAQHF.

There are a few counts of this clonotype. The chain carries TRBV7-2 and TRBJ1-2, with D possibly matching TRBD1 (5 bases). Per germline, CDR1 SGHTA and CDR2 FQGNSA. With 2 bases removed from V and 5 bases from J, the gap between germline ends came to 12 bases. The CDR3 consists of 14 residues. The CDR3 coding sequence is TGTGCCAGCAGCTTAAGCCTCCGGGGGTATGGCTACACCTTC. This gives the protein CASSLSLRGYGYTF. Using reference TRBV7-2 and TRBJ1-2 for the parts outside the CDR3, the full variable domain is GAGVSQSPSNKVTEKGKDVELRCDPISGHTALYWYRQSLGQGLEFLIYFQGNSAPDKSGLPSDRFSAERTGGSVSTLTIQRTQQEDSAVYLCASSLSLRGYGYTFGSGTRLTVV.

This sequence joins TRBV6-5 and TRBJ1-6; perhaps TRBD1 as D (5 bases). V was cut by 5 bases and J by 15 bases, with 20 bases left in between. CDR3 length equals 14 residues. Germline CDR1 reads MNHEY; CDR2 reads SVGAGI. CDR3 sequence reads: CASSGPGPTAYLHF. The CDR3 region has the DNA TGTGCCAGCAGTGGCCCGGGGCCCACTGCCTACCTCCACTTT.

The chain has TRBV12-3 or TRBV12-4 and TRBJ1-5, with TRBD1 identical over 8 bases. J was trimmed by 5 bases and V by 6 bases; bases with no gene match: 3. This CDR3 spans 13 amino acids. The CDR3 nucleotides read TGTGCCAGCAGCGACAGGGGCCATCAGCCCCAGCATTTT. Amino acids: CASSDRGHQPQHF.

This clonotype was seen a handful of times. The chain links TRBV6-5 to TRBJ2-7; 10 bases are shared with TRBD2. The germline gives CDR1 MNHEY, CDR2 SVGAGI. V dropped 5 bases and J dropped 2; count of bases not matched to a gene: 6. CDR3 length: 15 amino acids. CDR3 loop: CASSQTSGNTYEQYF. Here the CDR3 DNA reads TGTGCCAGCAGTCAAACTAGCGGGAATACCTACGAGCAGTACTTC.

The chain employs TRBV30 and TRBJ1-5; unclear D gene. Per the germline V gene, CDR1 is GTSNPN and CDR2 is SVGIG (reference sequence). Trimming stripped 5 bases from V and 6 bases from J, with 17 bases between. The CDR3 loop spans 14 amino acids. DNA of the CDR3: TGTGCCTGGGCCCTTGGTGACCCTCGTCAGCCCCAGCATTTT. Its translation: CAWALGDPRQPQHF.

This clonotype was detected only a few times. The genes are TRBV28 and TRBJ2-7; TRBD2 matches at 8 bases. Germline trimming cut 7 bases from V and 1 base from J; bases unmatched to any gene: 6. Germline V gene lookup returns CDR1 MDHEN and CDR2 SYDVKM. CDR3 length: 14 amino acids. CDR3 loop: CASIPGTSSYEQYF. CDR3 DNA sequence: TGTGCCAGCATCCCCGGGACTAGTTCCTACGAGCAGTACTTC.

This clonotype was observed a few times. This chain links TRBV20-1 with TRBJ1-1; D perhaps matches TRBD1 (6 bases). The V and J ends lost 0 bases and 3 bases respectively, with 20 bases between them. Germline V gene data show CDR1 as DFQATT and CDR2 as SNEGSKA (reference sequence). This CDR3 is built from 17 residues. The CDR3, as DNA: TGCAGTGCTAGAGATTTCATTTCCCAGGGGTGGGACACTGAAGCTTTCTTT. Its translation is CSARDFISQGWDTEAFF.

The J gene is TRBJ2-7, the V gene TRBV6-2 or TRBV6-3, with TRBD2 matching 7 bases. Germline-derived CDR1 and CDR2 are MNHEY and SVGEGT. V trimming: 2 bases; J trimming: 10 bases; junction bases outside the gene matches: 8. The CDR3 runs 13 residues. CDR3 protein: CASSYRRGKFQYF. CDR3 nucleotides: TGTGCCAGCAGTTACAGGCGGGGGAAATTTCAGTACTTC.

CDR3 bases: TGCAGTGTCGACTTGCGGGGGGGTACCACAAAAGATACGCAGTATTTT. The encoded protein is CSVDLRGGTTKDTQYF. The chain is built from TRBV20-1 and TRBJ2-3, with TRBD2 matching over 9 bases. Germline CDR1 DFQATT, CDR2 SNEGSKA (reference sequence). Unmatched junction bases numbered 16, after V lost 7 bases and J lost 5 bases. The CDR3 length is 16 residues.

This clonotype showed up just a few times. This rearrangement joins TRBV6-2 or TRBV6-3 to TRBJ2-3, with 10 bases that match TRBD1. V lost 6 bases, J lost 5 bases, and 2 bases stayed unmatched. The CDR3 spans 13 residues. Germline values: CDR1 MNHEY, CDR2 SVGEGT. The CDR3 sequence: CASRRDRGDTQYF. The CDR3 DNA reads TGTGCCAGCAGGAGGGACAGGGGAGATACGCAGTATTTT.

The chain has TRBV27 and TRBJ2-5; D not certain. Per the germline V gene, CDR1 is MNHEY and CDR2 is SMNVEV (reference sequence). This CDR3 has 12 amino acids. V was clipped by 5 bases and J by 5 bases, with 9 bases between them. The CDR3 DNA reads as TGTGCCAGCAGTGGTCGTACGGAGACCCAGTACTTC. It translates to CASSGRTETQYF.

The chain joins TRBV5-6 to TRBJ2-2; TRBD2 agrees at 10 bases. Germline V gene sequence: CDR1 SGHDT, CDR2 YYEEEE. Germline trimming cut 8 bases from V and 4 bases from J; bases unmatched to any gene: 2. This CDR3 region has 13 residues. Written as DNA, the CDR3 is TGTGCCAGGAGCGGGAGGGGCACCGGGGAGCTGTTTTTT. This translates into CARSGRGTGELFF.

The chain employs TRBV19 and TRBJ1-4; D is undetermined. Germline V gene lookup returns CDR1 LNHDA and CDR2 SQIVND (reference sequence). CDR3 length: 14 amino acids. Deletions cut 2 bases from V and 4 bases from J, with 8 bases between. In DNA, the CDR3 is TGTGCCAGTAGTATACTGGACCTTAATGAAAAACTGTTTTTT. Translation: CASSILDLNEKLFF.